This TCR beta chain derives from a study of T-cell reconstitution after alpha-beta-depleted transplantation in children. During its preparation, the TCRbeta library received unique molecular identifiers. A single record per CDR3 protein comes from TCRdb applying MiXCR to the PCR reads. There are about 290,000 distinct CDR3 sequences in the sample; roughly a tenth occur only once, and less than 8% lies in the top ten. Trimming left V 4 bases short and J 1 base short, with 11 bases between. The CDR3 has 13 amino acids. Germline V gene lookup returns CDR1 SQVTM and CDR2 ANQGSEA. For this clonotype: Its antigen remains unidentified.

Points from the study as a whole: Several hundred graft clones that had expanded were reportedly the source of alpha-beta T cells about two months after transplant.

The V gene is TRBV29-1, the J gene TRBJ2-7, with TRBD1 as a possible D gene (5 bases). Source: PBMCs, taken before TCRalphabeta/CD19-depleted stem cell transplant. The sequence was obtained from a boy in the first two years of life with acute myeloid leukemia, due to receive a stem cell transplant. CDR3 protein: CSVAATASYEQYF. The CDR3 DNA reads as TGCAGCGTTGCCGCGACAGCTTCCTACGAGCAGTACTTC.